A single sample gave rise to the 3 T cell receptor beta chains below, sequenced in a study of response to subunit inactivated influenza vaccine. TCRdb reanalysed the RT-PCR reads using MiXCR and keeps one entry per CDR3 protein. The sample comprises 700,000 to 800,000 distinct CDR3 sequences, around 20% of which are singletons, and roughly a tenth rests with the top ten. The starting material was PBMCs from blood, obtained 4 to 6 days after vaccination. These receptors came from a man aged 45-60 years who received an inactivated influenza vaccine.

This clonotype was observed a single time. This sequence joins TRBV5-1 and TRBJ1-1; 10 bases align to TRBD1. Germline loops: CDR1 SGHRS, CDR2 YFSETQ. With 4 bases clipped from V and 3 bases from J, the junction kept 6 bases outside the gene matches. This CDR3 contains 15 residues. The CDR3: CASSARTGGDTEAFF. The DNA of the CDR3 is TGCGCCAGCAGCGCAAGGACAGGGGGAGACACTGAAGCTTTCTTT.

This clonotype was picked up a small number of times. Written as DNA, the CDR3 is TGCAGTGCTAGACCGGACCTAACCAAGGAGACCCAGTACTTC. Translation gives CSARPDLTKETQYF. J is TRBJ2-5 and V is TRBV20-1; D call uncertain. The germline V and J ends were trimmed by 2 bases and 5 bases, with 15 bases remaining between them. The germline gives CDR1 DFQATT, CDR2 SNEGSKA (reference sequence). The CDR3 runs 14 residues.

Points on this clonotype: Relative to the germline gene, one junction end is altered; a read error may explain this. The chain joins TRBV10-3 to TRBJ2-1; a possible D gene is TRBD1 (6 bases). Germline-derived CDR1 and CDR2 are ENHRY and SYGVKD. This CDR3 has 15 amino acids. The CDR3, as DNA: TGTGCCATCAGTGAAGCACAGGGCGTAAACAATGAACAGTTCTTC. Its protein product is CAISEAQGVNNEQFF.